This TCR beta chain comes out of a study of blood T cell repertoires in COVID-19. Trimming shortened V by 3 bases and J by 7 bases, and 12 bases separated the two germline ends. The CDR3 has 14 amino acids. CDR1 is LNHDA, CDR2 SQIVND, per germline (reference sequence). Assay used: immunoSEQ multiplex PCR; TCRdb lists only in-frame clones, some missing. The repertoire includes 200,000 to 300,000 clones, more than 75% of them detected once, and around 0.99% sits in the top ten. The sequence derives from a woman between 40 and 55 years old who had recovered from COVID-19. The genes are TRBV19 and TRBJ1-4; maybe TRBD1 (5 bases). The source material was peripheral blood. In DNA, the CDR3 is TGTGCCAGTAGTATTGGGACGGGGGTTGAAAAACTGTTTTTT. This gives the protein CASSIGTGVEKLFF.